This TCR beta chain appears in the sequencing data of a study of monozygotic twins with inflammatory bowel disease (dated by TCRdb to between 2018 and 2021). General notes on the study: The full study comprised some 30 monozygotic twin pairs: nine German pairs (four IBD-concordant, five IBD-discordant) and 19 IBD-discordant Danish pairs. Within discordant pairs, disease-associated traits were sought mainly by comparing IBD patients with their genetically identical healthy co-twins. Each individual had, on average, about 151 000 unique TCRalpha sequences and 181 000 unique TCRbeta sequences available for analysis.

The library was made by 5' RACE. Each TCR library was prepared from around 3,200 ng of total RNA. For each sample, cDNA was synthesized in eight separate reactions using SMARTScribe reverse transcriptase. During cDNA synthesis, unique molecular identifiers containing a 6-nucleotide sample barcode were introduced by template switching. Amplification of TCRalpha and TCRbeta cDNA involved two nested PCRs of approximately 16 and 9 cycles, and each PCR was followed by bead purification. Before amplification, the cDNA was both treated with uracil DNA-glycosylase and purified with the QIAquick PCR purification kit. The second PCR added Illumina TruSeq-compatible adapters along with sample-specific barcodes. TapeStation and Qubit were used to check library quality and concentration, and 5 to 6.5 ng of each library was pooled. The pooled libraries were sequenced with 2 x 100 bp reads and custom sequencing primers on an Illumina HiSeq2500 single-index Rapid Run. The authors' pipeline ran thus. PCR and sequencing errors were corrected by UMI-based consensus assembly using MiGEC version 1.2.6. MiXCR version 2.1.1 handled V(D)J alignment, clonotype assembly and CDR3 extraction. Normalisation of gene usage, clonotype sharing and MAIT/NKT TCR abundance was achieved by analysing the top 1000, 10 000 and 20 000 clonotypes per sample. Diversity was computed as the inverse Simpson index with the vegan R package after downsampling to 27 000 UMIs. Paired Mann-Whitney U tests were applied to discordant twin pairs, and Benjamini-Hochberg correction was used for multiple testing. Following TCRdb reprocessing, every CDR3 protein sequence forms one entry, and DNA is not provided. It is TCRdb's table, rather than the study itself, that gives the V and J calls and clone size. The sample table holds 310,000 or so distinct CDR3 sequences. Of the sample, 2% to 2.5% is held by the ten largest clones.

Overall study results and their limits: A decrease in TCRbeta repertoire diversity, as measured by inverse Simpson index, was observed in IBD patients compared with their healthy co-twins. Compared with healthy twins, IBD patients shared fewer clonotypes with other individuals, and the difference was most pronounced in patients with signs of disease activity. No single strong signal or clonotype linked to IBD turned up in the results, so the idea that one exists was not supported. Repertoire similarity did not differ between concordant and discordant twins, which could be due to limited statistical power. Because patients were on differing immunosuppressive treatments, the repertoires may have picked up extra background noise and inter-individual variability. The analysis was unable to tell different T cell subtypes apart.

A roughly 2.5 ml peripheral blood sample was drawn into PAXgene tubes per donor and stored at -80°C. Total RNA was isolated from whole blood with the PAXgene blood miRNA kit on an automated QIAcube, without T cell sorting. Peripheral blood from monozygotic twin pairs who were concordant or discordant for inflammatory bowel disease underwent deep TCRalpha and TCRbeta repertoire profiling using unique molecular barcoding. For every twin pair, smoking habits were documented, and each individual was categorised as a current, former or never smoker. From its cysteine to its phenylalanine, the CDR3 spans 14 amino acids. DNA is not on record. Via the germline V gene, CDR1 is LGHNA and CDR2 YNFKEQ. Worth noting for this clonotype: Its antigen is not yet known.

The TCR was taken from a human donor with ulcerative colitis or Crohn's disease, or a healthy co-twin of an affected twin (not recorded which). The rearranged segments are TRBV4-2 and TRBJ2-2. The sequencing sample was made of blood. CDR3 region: CASSHTVANGELFF.